The T cell receptor (beta chain) described here comes from a study of cytomegalovirus exposure and HLA in healthy donors. Study-wide findings and caveats: What a later analysis reportedly showed was that an Asian-associated ancestry cluster had fewer N-insertions than the approximately 700-donor mean.

Use of 60 Vbeta and 13 Jbeta primers characterized the PCR. Clones were sequenced by immunoSEQ multiplex PCR, and TCRdb holds only the in-frame ones, with some missing. The sample holds under 150,000 clones, about four fifths seen once. Trimming took 3 bases from V and 7 from J, leaving 10 bases between them. CDR3 length equals 13 residues. Germline V lookup: CDR1 MNHNS, CDR2 SASEGT. Remarks on this clone: Its antigen is undetermined.

The rearrangement uses TRBV6-1 and TRBJ1-5; D is ambiguous. This TCR was recovered from a woman aged 40-49 years in good health and CMV-seropositive. Sequencing was performed on PBMCs. The CDR3 coding sequence is TGTGCCAGCAGTGAGGTCGAAGAGCAGCCCCAGCATTTT. It encodes CASSEVEEQPQHF.